This is a list of T cell receptor beta chains from one sample in a study of control samples from healthy donors and cancer patients. Only in-frame clones appear in the TCRdb table, and some are missing; sequencing was by immunoSEQ multiplex PCR. This sample yields about 150,000 clones, of which roughly 92% are seen a single time; approximately 0.7% belongs to the top ten. Sequencing input: blood. Receptors originate from a woman aged 30 to 39 in good health. CDR3s leave out the opening cysteine and the closing phenylalanine or tryptophan. Clone size is not always given. Where it is, it says once, few, many or a class for expanded clones.

12	.	TRBV6-1	ASSERAGLETQY
12	.	TRBV5-4	ASSFDRAGNTIY
12	.	TRBV5-1	ASKGGEGREQQY
13	few	TRBV6-1	ASSDAGGGADTQY
12	.	TRBV6-6	ASCGAGEEYEQY
13	.	TRBV7-6	ASSLARDRGNEQY
11	.	TRBV5-6	ASSFKGNTEAF
14	.	TRBV19	ASMRADYYSNQPQH
14	.	TRBV25-1	ASSVAAGASYNEQF
14	.	TRBV28	ASRLKTGVVTGELF
13	.	TRBV5-1	ASSLVLAATYEQY
13	.	TRBV6-1	ASSEAVGGADTQY
14	.	TRBV3-1/TRBV3-2	ASSPTSSGLYNEQF
14	.	TRBV7-3	ASSPLGQGSTDTQY
11	.	TRBV28	ASRTGNGYGYT
13	once	TRBV19	ASSIRQGMNTEAF
12	.	TRBV7-2	ASSFRTVNTEAF
14	.	TRBV5-1	ASRPGGSGITGELF
14	.	TRBV12-5	ASGLVIDRESTEAF
13	.	TRBV9	ASSVGAGEWDEQY
13	.	TRBV10-3	AIRKDGTGPDEQY
20	.	TRBV30	AWSGGLAGGVTLQRKYNEQF
14	.	TRBV5-4	ASSSPEGASYNEQF
9	.	TRBV2	ASTKRAEAF
14	.	TRBV18	ASSPLSDRVRETQY
15	.	TRBV21-1	ASSSPYRGVGANVLT
14	.	TRBV5-6	ASSPRPGQGTDTQY
14	.	TRBV4-2	ASSPGTSGHTGELF